Given below is one T cell receptor beta chain in context. What it binds is not known. The sample comes from a study of cytomegalovirus exposure and HLA in healthy donors. The study's findings and limits: Most TCR beta V segments were productive about 90% or about 30% of the time in an earlier analysis.

The junction had 2 bases not matched to a gene; V was cut back by 4 bases and J by 7 bases. Germline loops: CDR1 SEHNR, CDR2 FQNEAQ (reference sequence). The CDR3 runs to 14 residues. PCR used 60 Vbeta primers and 13 Jbeta primers. The assay was immunoSEQ multiplex PCR, and TCRdb's table has in-frame clones only and misses some. The sample holds 140,000 to 150,000 clones, more than 60% seen once. The specimen sequenced was PBMCs. The chain links TRBV7-9 to TRBJ1-6; TRBD1 aligns across 9 bases. This clonotype was obtained from a male donor in good health and CMV-seronegative. The chain's CDR3 is CASSSTGGNSPLHF. The CDR3 DNA reads TGTGCCAGCAGCTCGACAGGGGGAAATTCACCCCTCCACTTT.